The 19 T cell receptor beta chains presented below share a single source sample, sequenced in a study of blood T cells in healthy people across ages. Sample-barcoded 5' priming and a J-beta primer mix drove a second PCR of roughly 6 to 12 cycles. MiXCR, run by TCRdb on the 5' RACE reads, gives a single entry per CDR3 protein. The sample carries approximately 1.5 million distinct CDR3 sequences, roughly 30% recorded once. The sequencing sample was made of blood. The receptors here all came from a woman in her thirties in good health.

This clonotype has more than one count but fewer than ten. This chain links TRBV4-2 with TRBJ1-2; perhaps TRBD1 as D (6 bases). V dropped 0 bases and J dropped 6 bases, with 11 bases sitting between them. Germline V gene sequence: CDR1 LGHNA, CDR2 YNFKEQ. CDR3 length: 14 amino acids. The CDR3 bases are TGTGCCAGCAGCCAAGATTGGGGGCAGGATGGCTACACCTTC. It is translated as CASSQDWGQDGYTF.

This clonotype was observed a handful of times. The chain carries TRBV29-1 and TRBJ2-2, with D unclear. Deletions cut 7 bases from V and 2 bases from J, with 14 bases between. Germline lookup yields CDR1 SQVTM and CDR2 ANQGSEA. The CDR3 loop spans 14 amino acids. The CDR3 coding sequence is TGCAGCGCCCTGGACCTCTTTAACACCGGGGAGCTGTTTTTT. Amino acid sequence: CSALDLFNTGELFF.

The chain employs TRBV28 and TRBJ1-4; TRBD1 is a possible D gene (5 bases). This CDR3 spans 15 amino acids. V was cut by 3 bases and J by 4 bases, with 12 bases left in between. Germline loops: CDR1 MDHEN, CDR2 SYDVKM. The CDR3 here is CASSFTGRYNEKLFF. For the CDR3, the DNA is TGTGCCAGCAGTTTTACGGGGCGGTATAATGAAAAACTGTTTTTT.

V and J are TRBV7-3 and TRBJ2-2; perhaps D is TRBD1 or TRBD2 (6 bases each). Trimming cost V 5 bases and J 1 base, with 14 bases left between them. The germline CDR1 and CDR2 sequences are SGHTA and FQGTGA. The CDR3 contains 16 residues. The CDR3 region has the DNA TGTGCCAGCAGCCTCCTAGGGGGACTGAACACCGGGGAGCTGTTTTTT. This encodes CASSLLGGLNTGELFF.

The chain has TRBV28 and TRBJ2-5; D possibly corresponds to TRBD1 (6 bases). This CDR3 has 17 residues. Trimming removed 4 bases from V and 5 bases from J, with 23 bases in between. CDR1 MDHEN and CDR2 SYDVKM come from the germline V gene. As DNA, the CDR3 is TGTGCCAGCAGTTCCCCCGGCCAGGGGAAGCCACTGGAGACCCAGTACTTC. This gives the protein CASSSPGQGKPLETQYF.

The rearrangement joins TRBV5-1 to TRBJ2-1; 10 bases are a match to TRBD2. Germline CDR1 is SGHRS and CDR2 is YFSETQ. The CDR3 runs to 17 residues. V trimming: 6 bases; J trimming: 0 bases; junction bases outside the gene matches: 9. This CDR3 is CASKRLAGEISYNEQFF. The CDR3 coding sequence is TGCGCCAGCAAGAGGCTAGCGGGGGAGATCTCCTACAATGAGCAGTTCTTC.

The J gene is TRBJ1-1, the V gene TRBV11-2; D remains ambiguous. This CDR3 has 15 amino acids. The germline V gene encodes CDR1 SGHAT and CDR2 FQNNGV. V was trimmed by 1 base and J by 7 bases, leaving 16 bases between them. In DNA form, the CDR3 reads TGTGCCAGCAGCTTAGGTTCAGGCCCAAAAAGTGAAGCTTTCTTT. Protein product: CASSLGSGPKSEAFF.

Ten or more counts support this clonotype. V and J are TRBV4-1 and TRBJ1-4; 9 bases are a match to TRBD1. This CDR3 region has 16 residues. The V gene end was trimmed by 3 bases and the J gene end by 7 bases; junction bases not matched to a gene: 9. Per germline, CDR1 MGHRA and CDR2 YSYEKL. The CDR3 spells CASSQMTQGAFEKLFF. The CDR3 nucleotides are TGCGCCAGCAGCCAGATGACACAGGGGGCTTTTGAAAAACTGTTTTTT.

This clonotype has only a few counts. The chain recombines TRBV20-1 with TRBJ2-7; 11 bases are shared with TRBD2. The CDR3 loop spans 17 amino acids. J was trimmed by 0 bases and V by 5 bases; bases with no gene match: 12. CDR1 is DFQATT, CDR2 SNEGSKA, per germline (reference sequence). CDR3 sequence reads: CSAGGLADTSISYEQYF. CDR3 bases: TGCAGTGCTGGGGGACTAGCGGATACCAGTATCTCCTACGAGCAGTACTTC.

This clonotype was counted many times. The rearrangement joins TRBV20-1 to TRBJ2-5; 8 bases are shared with TRBD1. V lost 4 bases and J lost 7; bases outside the gene matches: 8. This CDR3 comprises 13 residues. Germline V gene lookup returns CDR1 DFQATT and CDR2 SNEGSKA (reference sequence). The CDR3 nucleotides read TGCAGTGCTAAAAGGACAGGGTCGGGGACCCAGTACTTC. This encodes CSAKRTGSGTQYF.

In regard to this clonotype: An end of the junction does not agree with germline; a read error may underlie this. The chain is built from TRBV20-1 and TRBJ2-5; perhaps TRBD2 as D (6 bases). The CDR3 length is 15 residues. Germline assignment: CDR1 DFQATT and CDR2 SNEGSKA (reference sequence). The CDR3 here is CSVRSLGLSEETQYF. The CDR3, as DNA: TGCAGTGTTAGATCCCTCGGACTATCGGAAGAGACCCAGTACTTC.

V and J are TRBV5-1 and TRBJ2-1, with 11 bases matching TRBD2. This CDR3 is built from 19 residues. J gave up 0 bases and V 4 bases, and 12 bases lay outside the gene matches. CDR1 is SGHRS and CDR2 is YFSETQ in the germline V gene. This CDR3 reads CASSLGLADTTSSYNEQFF. The CDR3 coding sequence is TGCGCCAGCAGCCTGGGACTAGCGGATACCACTAGCTCCTACAATGAGCAGTTCTTC. The full variable domain, rest sourced from reference TRBV5-1 and TRBJ2-1, is KAGVTQTPRYLIKTRGQQVTLSCSPISGHRSVSWYQQTPGQGLQFLFEYFSETQRNKGNFPGRFSGRQFSNSRSEMNVSTLELGDSALYLCASSLGLADTTSSYNEQFFGPGTRLTVL.

As regards this clonotype: A much larger clone sits a single nucleotide away, making a read error possible. This sequence joins TRBV29-1 and TRBJ2-7; a possible D gene is TRBD2 (5 bases). The germline gives CDR1 SQVTM, CDR2 ANQGSEA. The CDR3 runs 13 residues. CDR3 sequence reads: CSVEEGSSYELYF. CDR3 nucleotides: TGCAGCGTTGAAGAGGGGAGCTCCTACGAGCTGTACTTC.

This clonotype has more than one count but fewer than ten. The chain is built from TRBV20-1 and TRBJ2-7; 8 nucleotides align to TRBD1. The CDR3 sequence is 15 residues long. J lost 3 bases, V lost 3 bases, and 10 bases had no gene match. From germline, CDR1 is DFQATT and CDR2 SNEGSKA (reference sequence). CDR3 in DNA: TGCAGTGCTAGTAGGAAGACAGGGGCCTACTACGAGCAGTACTTC. Amino acids: CSASRKTGAYYEQYF.

The genes are TRBV28 and TRBJ2-7; 8 nucleotides agree with TRBD2. J lost 3 bases, V lost 2 bases, and 6 bases had no gene match. The CDR3 covers 15 residues. Germline assignment: CDR1 MDHEN and CDR2 SYDVKM. The CDR3 loop reads CASSLTGGLCYEQYF. CDR3 DNA sequence: TGTGCCAGCAGTTTAACGGGAGGGCTCTGCTACGAGCAGTACTTC.

This clonotype appeared many times. J is TRBJ1-2 and V is TRBV5-6; weak D call: TRBD1 (5 bases). Germline V gene lookup returns CDR1 SGHDT and CDR2 YYEEEE. V lost 4 bases, J lost 4 bases, and 8 bases lay in between. The CDR3 is 12 amino acids. The CDR3 spells CASSPGSYGYTF. In DNA form, the CDR3 reads TGTGCCAGCAGCCCAGGGAGCTATGGCTACACCTTC.

This clonotype was observed a few times. This rearrangement joins TRBV11-1 to TRBJ2-1, with 13 bases matching TRBD2. The CDR3 is 19 residues long. In germline, CDR1 is SGHAT, CDR2 FQDESV (reference sequence). V gave up 6 bases and J gave up 0 bases; unmatched junction bases: 11. The CDR3 nucleotides read TGTGCCAGCAGTAGGAGGACTAGCGGGGGCCATAGCTCCTACAATGAGCAGTTCTTC. The encoded protein is CASSRRTSGGHSSYNEQFF.

In DNA, the CDR3 is TGTGCCAGCAGTGCGAGGGATCAGCCCCAGCATTTT. As protein: CASSARDQPQHF. The J gene is TRBJ1-5, the V gene TRBV6-1; D remains ambiguous. The CDR3 covers 12 residues. Germline assignment: CDR1 MNHNS and CDR2 SASEGT. V dropped 4 bases and J dropped 5 bases, with 6 bases sitting between them.

This clonotype was counted only a few times. This sequence joins TRBV3-1 and TRBJ2-7; no clear D gene. Germline assignment: CDR1 LGHDT and CDR2 YNNKEL (reference sequence). Trimming cost V 4 bases and J 0 bases, with 10 bases left between them. This CDR3 is 14 amino acids long. The CDR3 here is CASSLSKGSYEQYF. CDR3 nucleotides: TGTGCCAGCAGCCTAAGCAAGGGCTCCTACGAGCAGTACTTC.